Listed below are T cell receptor beta chains from one sample, sequenced in a study of molecular identifiers for immune sequencing clone quantification. A single record per CDR3 protein comes from TCRdb applying MiXCR to the PCR reads. Here the sample spans under 650,000 distinct CDR3 sequences, roughly 21% being singletons. The sample was naive CD8+ T cells from blood, with Jurkat cell RNA spiked in. The receptors come from a human donor in good health. Some libraries in this study had Jurkat cell RNA spiked in. The CDR3 runs from the conserved cysteine through the conserved F or W. Fields, in order: V gene, D gene, J gene, clone size, CDR3 DNA, CDR3 protein. The D gene is left open where the match is weak. The size field is filled for only some rows; it gives once, few, many or a size class.

>TRBV5-4|.|TRBJ2-7|.
TGCGCCAGCAACTTGTTCAGGTCCTCCTACGAGCAGTACTTC
CASNLFRSSYEQYF
>TRBV6-6|TRBD2|TRBJ2-1|.
TGTGCCAGCAGCCACGTGAGTTCGGGACTAGCGGGAGGACTACCACCCAATGAGCAGTTCTTC
CASSHVSSGLAGGLPPNEQFF
>TRBV27|.|TRBJ2-1|.
TGTGCCAGCGGATTTCTATCAGATGAGCAGTTCTTC
CASGFLSDEQFF
>TRBV9|TRBD2|TRBJ2-3|many
TGTGCCAGCGGAGCGGGAGGACCCACAGATACGCAGTATTTT
CASGAGGPTDTQYF
>TRBV20-1|TRBD2|TRBJ2-5|many
TGCAGTGCTAGAGATTCCGGACTAGCGGGGGTAGAGACCCAGTACTTC
CSARDSGLAGVETQYF
>TRBV9|.|TRBJ2-2|few
TGTGCCAGCAGCCCTATGTTAGGGGTGCTCGCCGGGGAGCTGTTTTTT
CASSPMLGVLAGELFF
>TRBV10-3|.|TRBJ2-2|.
TGTGCCATCAGTGACCCTCTCAACGTGACCGGGGAGCTGTTTTTT
CAISDPLNVTGELFF
>TRBV19|TRBD1|TRBJ1-1|few
TGTGCCAGTAGTGGGTCCTTATCGATTACAGGGGGCCGGCCGGAAGCTTTCTTT
CASSGSLSITGGRPEAFF
>TRBV27|.|TRBJ1-1|many
TGTGCCAGCGAGAGTAGGCAGCAAGGGACTGAAGCTTTCTTT
CASESRQQGTEAFF
>TRBV27|.|TRBJ1-1|.
TGTGCCAGCAGTGACGGACACATGAGCACTGAAGCTTTCTTT
CASSDGHMSTEAFF
>TRBV7-9|TRBD1|TRBJ2-5|many
TGTGCCAGCAGCTCGGGGACAGCCCCGGAGACCCAGTACTTC
CASSSGTAPETQYF
>TRBV6-1|TRBD1|TRBJ2-7|.
TGTGCCAGCAGTGAAGGACAGGGTGGGGGTTACGAGCAGTACTTC
CASSEGQGGGYEQYF
>TRBV6-2/TRBV6-3|.|TRBJ1-1|many
TGTGCCAGCACCCCCGTGGTTTTGGGGAACACTGAAGCTTTCTTT
CASTPVVLGNTEAFF
>TRBV5-5|.|TRBJ1-2|.
TGTGCCAGCAGCCGCCTTAAAGGACAGTACTTGAGCTACACCTTC
CASSRLKGQYLSYTF
>TRBV11-2|TRBD1|TRBJ2-3|many
TGTGCCAGCAGAACCGGGGACAGGGTCCCGGGTGTTAGCACAGATACGCAGTATTTT
CASRTGDRVPGVSTDTQYF
>TRBV6-5|.|TRBJ2-2|many
TGTGCCAGCAGTTATCTTGTAGGGGAGGAGCTGTTTTTT
CASSYLVGEELFF
>TRBV4-1|TRBD2|TRBJ2-1|.
TGCGCCAGCAGCCCTGGGACTAGCGCTCCCAATGAGCAGTTCTTC
CASSPGTSAPNEQFF
>TRBV6-2/TRBV6-3|TRBD1|TRBJ2-5|many
TGTGCCAGCAGCCTCTTGACCGGGACAGCGAAAGAGACCCAGTACTTC
CASSLLTGTAKETQYF
>TRBV9|.|TRBJ2-1|.
TGTGCCAGCAGCGTATATGGGGGCGAGTACAATGAGCAGTTCTTC
CASSVYGGEYNEQFF
>TRBV6-5|TRBD2|TRBJ2-5|many
TGTGCCAGCAGTTATGTTCAGCGGGGGGAGACCCAGTACTTC
CASSYVQRGETQYF
>TRBV29-1|TRBD1|TRBJ2-7|few
TGCAGCGTCCGACAGGGGGCTTACGAGCAGTACTTC
CSVRQGAYEQYF
>TRBV19|TRBD1|TRBJ1-5|many
TGTGCCAGTAGTATAGGAGACAGGGGAAGGCAGCCCCAGCATTTT
CASSIGDRGRQPQHF
>TRBV4-3|TRBD2|TRBJ2-1|many
TGCGCCAGCAGCCAGGCCGGGACTAGCGTTCTCTATGAGCAGTTCTTC
CASSQAGTSVLYEQFF
>TRBV4-1|.|TRBJ1-3|many
TGCGCCAGCAGCCAAGTCGGAGGATCTATCTCTGGAAACACCATATATTTT
CASSQVGGSISGNTIYF
>TRBV12-3/TRBV12-4|TRBD1|TRBJ2-1|few
TGTGCCAGCAGTCCGGGACAGGGGGACAATGAGCAGTTCTTC
CASSPGQGDNEQFF
>TRBV20-1|TRBD2|TRBJ2-7|few
TGCAGTGCTTCGATGACTAGCAGTCCCTACGAGCAGTACTTC
CSASMTSSPYEQYF
>TRBV7-9|.|TRBJ2-5|.
TGTGCCAGCAGCTTACTCCCAGGGAGGGGGACCCGGTACTTC
CASSLLPGRGTRYF
>TRBV5-1|TRBD2|TRBJ2-7|many
TGTGCCAGCAGTTTACTAGCGTACGAGCAGTACTTC
CASSLLAYEQYF
>TRBV11-2|.|TRBJ1-1|many
TGTGCCAGCAGCGTCCGGACAGCGAACACTGAAGCTTTCTTT
CASSVRTANTEAFF
>TRBV29-1|.|TRBJ1-2|many
TGCAGCGTTGAAGATCGGTTCGGCAGCCCTTACTATGGCTACACCTTC
CSVEDRFGSPYYGYTF
>TRBV7-8|.|TRBJ1-4|many
TGTGCCAGCAGCCCGCGGACAGATAGGGAAAAACTGTTTTTT
CASSPRTDREKLFF
>TRBV2|.|TRBJ2-5|.
TGTGCCAGCAGTGAAGGGGCCGCTTGGACCGAGGAGACCCAGTACTTC
CASSEGAAWTEETQYF
>TRBV6-2/TRBV6-3|TRBD2|TRBJ2-5|many
TGTGCCAGCAGTTGGACTAGCGGCCAAGAGACCCAGTACTTC
CASSWTSGQETQYF
>TRBV4-3|.|TRBJ2-7|many
TGCGCCAGCAGCCAAGATTCGCAGGGGAGCAGCTCCTACGAGCAGTACTTC
CASSQDSQGSSSYEQYF
>TRBV27|.|TRBJ2-7|.
TGTGCCGGCAGTTTCCGGCCCATCTACGAGCAGTACTTC
CAGSFRPIYEQYF
>TRBV19|.|TRBJ1-1|many
TGTGCCAGTAGTATAGTTAGCAGGGGCCTGAGCACTGAAGCTTTCTTT
CASSIVSRGLSTEAFF
>TRBV4-3|.|TRBJ2-7|.
TGCGCCAGCAGCCAAGATATAGCCACCATGGACGAGCAGTACTTC
CASSQDIATMDEQYF
>TRBV12-3/TRBV12-4|.|TRBJ2-2|many
TGTGCCAGCAGATTGGGCGGGGAGCTGTTTTTT
CASRLGGELFF
>TRBV13|TRBD1|TRBJ1-1|few
TGTGCCAGCAGCTCGGACAGGGGGGATGTTAACACTGAAGCTTTCTTT
CASSSDRGDVNTEAFF
>TRBV7-9|.|TRBJ2-7|many
TGTGCCAGCAGCACCCGGGACCGAAACTCCTACGAGCAGTACTTC
CASSTRDRNSYEQYF
>TRBV9|.|TRBJ2-2|many
TGTGCCAGCAGCGTAGCGGGGAACCGACCCGGGGAGCTGTTTTTT
CASSVAGNRPGELFF
>TRBV7-9|TRBD1|TRBJ2-7|many
TGTGCCAGCAGCTCGTGGGACAGGGTTCCCTACGAGCAGTACTTC
CASSSWDRVPYEQYF
>TRBV7-9|.|TRBJ1-1|many
TGTGCCAGCAGCTTAGCGCCAGGAGTGAACACTGAAGCTTTCTTT
CASSLAPGVNTEAFF
>TRBV20-1|.|TRBJ2-7|many
TGCAGTGCTAGGGAGGGATTCAGTTCCTCCTACGAGCAGTACTTC
CSAREGFSSSYEQYF
>TRBV27|.|TRBJ1-4|many
TGTGCCAGCGCGACACAGACTAATGAAAAACTGTTTTTT
CASATQTNEKLFF